These 29 T cell receptor beta chains originate from one sample sequenced in a study of blood T cells in healthy people across ages. Using a J-beta primer mix together with a sample-barcoded 5' primer, a second PCR was run for about 6 to 12 cycles. From the 5' RACE reads, TCRdb called clonotypes with MiXCR, one entry per CDR3 protein. This table holds fewer than 600,000 distinct CDR3 sequences, about 25% found once. These data were also reused for a study on T cells of mothers and their children.

The specimen sequenced was blood. These receptor sequences come from a boy aged 2-15 years in good health.

V and J are TRBV19 and TRBJ2-7, with 12 bases lining up with TRBD1. The CDR3 extends over 16 amino acids. Losses at the gene ends were 3 bases for V and 6 bases for J; bases not matched to a gene: 9. Germline lookup yields CDR1 LNHDA and CDR2 SQIVND (reference sequence). CDR3 DNA: TGTGCCAGTAGTATCGGCTGGGACAGGGGGCCGGGCGAGCAGTACTTC. The encoded protein is CASSIGWDRGPGEQYF.

The chain links TRBV9 to TRBJ2-7; 7 bases are a match to TRBD1. V lost 0 bases to trimming and J lost 2 bases; unmatched junction nucleotides: 5. The CDR3 runs to 15 residues. Germline V CDR1 and CDR2: SGDLS, YYNGEE. In nucleotides, the CDR3 is TGTGCCAGCAGCGTAGTGTCAGGGGGAACCTACGAGCAGTACTTC. Protein sequence: CASSVVSGGTYEQYF.

This clonotype was seen a handful of times. This rearrangement joins TRBV7-2 to TRBJ2-7; 15 bases match TRBD2. Germline V gene sequence: CDR1 SGHTA, CDR2 FQGNSA. The CDR3 consists of 18 residues. V was clipped by 5 bases and J by 1 base; unmatched bases: 9. The CDR3 sequence is CASSPGTSGRSGSYEQYF. CDR3 bases: TGTGCCAGCAGCCCCGGGACTAGCGGGAGGTCCGGGTCCTACGAGCAGTACTTC.

In this sample, this clonotype turned up a few times. The conserved phenylalanine or tryptophan is not found at the CDR3 terminus, so this likely reflects a read error. It is unclear where the CDR3 begins or ends on the DNA, so no DNA is shown, and the CDR3 is as TCRdb lists it. The rearrangement joins TRBV18 to TRBJ2-6. Per germline, CDR1 KGHSH and CDR2 LQKENI. Termini included, the CDR3 measures 10 amino acids. Here the CDR3 reads CASSPPVGTV.

The chain employs TRBV7-9 and TRBJ2-5; TRBD2 is a possible D gene (6 bases). The J call may be incorrect, as the DNA end agrees better with TRBJ2-1. The CDR3 is made up of 13 amino acids. Germline CDR1 reads SEHNR; CDR2 reads FQNEAQ (reference sequence). This CDR3 is CASSWRDFNEQFF. CDR3 DNA sequence: TGTGCCAGCAGCTGGCGGGACTTCAATGAGCAGTTCTTC.

The rearrangement joins TRBV6-5 to TRBJ2-6; TRBD1 aligns across 10 bases. CDR1 is MNHEY and CDR2 is SVGAGI in the germline V gene. V shed 8 bases, J shed 3 bases, and the junction held 7 bases outside the gene matches. This CDR3 contains 16 residues. The CDR3 reads CASCPTGGYGANVLTF. The DNA for the CDR3 is TGTGCCAGCTGCCCGACAGGGGGCTATGGGGCCAACGTCCTGACTTTC.

V and J are TRBV20-1 and TRBJ2-1; D remains unclear. With 8 bases removed from V and 0 bases from J, the gap between germline ends came to 14 bases. Germline V gene sequence: CDR1 DFQATT, CDR2 SNEGSKA (reference sequence). The CDR3 is 14 amino acids. CDR3 bases: TGCAGTCCACAAAGGACCGGCTCCTACAATGAGCAGTTCTTC. Amino acid sequence: CSPQRTGSYNEQFF.

This sequence joins TRBV20-1 and TRBJ2-5; unclear D gene. From germline, CDR1 is DFQATT and CDR2 SNEGSKA (reference sequence). The CDR3 extends over 13 amino acids. The V end was cut by 3 bases, the J end by 3 bases, with 11 bases between. CDR3 nucleotides: TGCAGTGCTAGCGGCATGGGGAAAGAGACCCAGTACTTC. This gives the protein CSASGMGKETQYF.

The chain links TRBV20-1 to TRBJ2-5, with 8 bases matching TRBD2. V lost 3 bases and J lost 1; bases outside the gene matches: 7. Germline V CDR1 and CDR2: DFQATT, SNEGSKA (reference sequence). The CDR3 is made up of 15 amino acids. CDR3 in DNA: TGCAGTGCTAGGGGGGGGCGGGAGGCCCAAGAGACCCAGTACTTC. This sequence encodes CSARGGREAQETQYF.

The chain is built from TRBV27 and TRBJ2-3; TRBD2 matches 12 bases. CDR1 and CDR2 (germline): MNHEY, SMNVEV (reference sequence). The junction had 5 bases not matched to a gene; V was cut back by 5 bases and J by 5 bases. The CDR3 sequence is 15 residues long. The DNA of the CDR3 is TGTGCCAGCAGTATCTGGACTAGCGGGGTAGATACGCAGTATTTT. As protein: CASSIWTSGVDTQYF.

CDR3 residues: CSASLAPEQFF. DNA for the CDR3: TGCAGTGCTAGTCTAGCCCCTGAGCAGTTCTTC. V gene TRBV20-1 combines with J gene TRBJ2-1, with D possibly TRBD2 on 5 matching bases. Germline V gene lookup returns CDR1 DFQATT and CDR2 SNEGSKA (reference sequence). The CDR3 totals 11 residues. Trimming took off 3 bases at V and 9 bases at J, with 9 bases between the two ends.

Note on this clonotype: A much larger clone differs from this one at a single base, so this may be a read error. The CDR3 reads CSVERVGELFF. CDR3 nucleotides: TGCAGCGTTGAGCGGGTCGGGGAGCTGTTTTTT. The chain carries TRBV29-1 and TRBJ2-2; D might be TRBD2 (5 bases). This CDR3 has 11 amino acids. Germline V gene sequence: CDR1 SQVTM, CDR2 ANQGSEA. V lost 3 bases and J 7 bases, leaving 6 bases between the germline ends.

This clonotype was found a few times. The rearrangement joins TRBV4-1 to TRBJ2-1, with a weak D call TRBD2 (5 bases). Germline V gene sequence: CDR1 MGHRA, CDR2 YSYEKL. V shed 5 bases and J shed 0 bases, with 8 bases lying between them. This CDR3 spans 14 amino acids. The CDR3 nucleotides read TGCGCCAGCAGCGGCCGGGACTCCTACAATGAGCAGTTCTTC. It yields the protein CASSGRDSYNEQFF.

This clonotype was observed a handful of times. The chain recombines TRBV20-1 with TRBJ2-5, with 10 bases aligning to TRBD2. CDR3 size: 16 residues. Trimming removed 3 bases from V and 5 bases from J; junction bases left unmatched: 12. Germline assignment: CDR1 DFQATT and CDR2 SNEGSKA (reference sequence). CDR3 sequence reads: CSARNPSGGGDETQYF. The CDR3 region has the DNA TGCAGTGCTAGGAACCCCAGCGGGGGGGGAGACGAGACCCAGTACTTC.

This chain connects TRBV1 to TRBJ2-5; TRBD2 is the table's D call, not checked against the DNA. TRBV1 is annotated as a pseudogene. CDR3 length: 16 amino acids. DNA for the CDR3: TGCACCAGCAGCCAAACCCATAGCGGGGGCCAAGAGACCCAGCACTTC. It specifies CTSSQTHSGGQETQHF.

A word on this clonotype: At one of its ends the junction is not consistent with the germline gene, which may arise from a read error. The rearrangement uses TRBV20-1 and TRBJ1-2; 8 bases match TRBD1. In germline, CDR1 is DFQATT, CDR2 SNEGSKA (reference sequence). The CDR3 has 14 amino acids. CDR3 region: CSAVLQGARYGHTF. In nucleotides, the CDR3 is TGCAGTGCTGTGCTCCAGGGGGCACGGTATGGCCACACCTTC.

This clonotype is a singleton in its sample. V gene TRBV7-2 combines with J gene TRBJ2-5; 9 bases agree with TRBD2. V lost 5 bases, J lost 1 base, and 5 bases stayed unmatched. CDR3 length: 15 residues. The germline CDR1 and CDR2 sequences are SGHTA and FQGNSA. The CDR3 is CASSRGLALQETQYF. The CDR3 coding sequence is TGTGCCAGCAGCAGAGGACTAGCGCTCCAAGAGACCCAGTACTTC.

The V gene is TRBV28, the J gene TRBJ2-6; 8 nucleotides match TRBD1. The germline V gene encodes CDR1 MDHEN and CDR2 SYDVKM. With 8 bases clipped from V and 0 bases from J, the junction kept 12 bases outside the gene matches. This CDR3 contains 18 residues. Here the CDR3 DNA reads TGTGCCAGCCTGGGGGCAGGGGGCATTTTCTCTGGGGCCAACGTCCTGACTTTC. It specifies CASLGAGGIFSGANVLTF.

This clonotype came up a few times. V gene TRBV10-2 combines with J gene TRBJ2-7; 9 nucleotides align to TRBD1. The CDR3 runs 13 residues. J gave up 2 bases and V 7 bases, and 3 bases lay outside the gene matches. The germline V gene has CDR1 WSHSY and CDR2 SAAADI. The DNA for the CDR3 is TGCGCCAGCACCGGACAGGGGACCTACGAGCAGTACTTC. Its protein is CASTGQGTYEQYF.

This clonotype was detected only a few times. This rearrangement joins TRBV29-1 to TRBJ2-7; D call uncertain. Germline V gene data show CDR1 as SQVTM and CDR2 as ANQGSEA. V lost 3 bases and J lost 4, with 7 bases in between. There are 11 residues in the CDR3. The CDR3 DNA is TGCAGCGTTGAGGGTGCTTACGAGCAGTACTTC. Translated: CSVEGAYEQYF.

This chain uses TRBV7-2 with TRBJ2-1, with 8 bases lining up with TRBD2. The ends lost 5 bases at V and 9 bases at J; junction bases unmatched: 9. CDR1 and CDR2 from the germline V gene are SGHTA and FQGNSA. The CDR3 runs 14 residues. The CDR3 coding sequence is TGTGCCAGCAGCCGGGGGGGCGCGAAGGGTGAGCAGTTCTTC. Its protein product is CASSRGGAKGEQFF.

This clonotype has just a few counts. A read error is possible here, since a much larger clone lies one base away. The rearrangement uses TRBV25-1 and TRBJ2-4; D is ambiguous. The germline V gene encodes CDR1 MGHDK and CDR2 SYGVNS. There are 14 residues in the CDR3. V was cut by 11 bases and J by 0 bases, with 14 bases left in between. The CDR3 DNA reads TGTGCCGGCACCGCGGTTCTAGCCAAAAACATTCAGTACTTC. Amino acids: CAGTAVLAKNIQYF.

This clonotype was seen a handful of times. The DNA for the CDR3 is TGCAGCGTCGGCGGCGTTCTACAAGAGACCCAGTACTTC. It codes for CSVGGVLQETQYF. V gene TRBV29-1 combines with J gene TRBJ2-5; no clear D gene. V shed 6 bases and J shed 2 bases, with 13 bases lying between them. There are 13 residues in the CDR3. The V gene's germline CDR1 is SQVTM and CDR2 ANQGSEA. Full variable domain (rest looked up from reference TRBV29-1 and TRBJ2-5): SAVISQKPSRDICQRGTSLTIQCQVDSQVTMMFWYRQQPGQSLTLIATANQGSEATYESGFVIDKFPISRPNLTFSTLTVSNMSPEDSSIYLCSVGGVLQETQYFGPGTRLLVL.

This clonotype was observed a few times. The chain carries TRBV5-1 and TRBJ1-2, with 11 nucleotides matching TRBD1. The germline V gene has CDR1 SGHRS and CDR2 YFSETQ. The CDR3 has 15 residues. V shed 4 bases, J shed 6 bases, and the junction held 8 bases outside the gene matches. In nucleotides, the CDR3 is TGCGCCAGCAGCCGGAGGACAGGGGGCTTGCATGGCTACACCTTC. Translating it yields CASSRRTGGLHGYTF. The complete variable domain, with remaining parts taken from reference TRBV5-1 and TRBJ1-2, reads KAGVTQTPRYLIKTRGQQVTLSCSPISGHRSVSWYQQTPGQGLQFLFEYFSETQRNKGNFPGRFSGRQFSNSRSEMNVSTLELGDSALYLCASSRRTGGLHGYTFGSGTRLTVV.

J is TRBJ2-5 and V is TRBV9, with D perhaps TRBD1 or TRBD2 (5 bases each). CDR3 size: 15 residues. V lost 3 bases to trimming and J lost 3 bases, with 15 bases between them. Germline V lookup: CDR1 SGDLS, CDR2 YYNGEE. The CDR3 spells CASSAGSVLEETQYF. The CDR3 coding sequence is TGTGCCAGCAGCGCAGGGAGTGTTCTAGAAGAGACCCAGTACTTC.

The chain couples TRBV7-8 to TRBJ2-5, with 11 bases fitting TRBD1. CDR1 and CDR2 from the germline V gene are SGHVS and FQNEAQ. V dropped 1 base and J dropped 5; count of bases not matched to a gene: 6. The CDR3 spans 16 residues. CDR3 sequence reads: CASSLGGTGGRETQYF. CDR3 nucleotide sequence: TGTGCCAGCAGCTTAGGAGGGACAGGGGGTCGGGAGACCCAGTACTTC.

This clonotype showed up just a few times. V usage is TRBV29-1 and J usage is TRBJ1-1, with D maybe TRBD1 (5 bases). Trimming pared 3 bases from V and 4 bases from J, leaving 12 bases between. Germline CDR1 SQVTM, CDR2 ANQGSEA. The CDR3 is 13 residues long. The CDR3 nucleotides are TGCAGCGTTGAGGGGCAGGGTATCACTGAAGCTTTCTTT. It translates to CSVEGQGITEAFF.

The chain combines TRBV6-2 or TRBV6-3 with TRBJ1-1; D is undetermined. Deletions cut 0 bases from V and 0 bases from J, with 11 bases between. The germline CDR1 and CDR2 sequences are MNHEY and SVGEGT. CDR3 size: 16 residues. The CDR3: CASSYSTTLLNTEAFF. Here the CDR3 DNA reads TGTGCCAGCAGTTACTCGACCACCCTGTTGAACACTGAAGCTTTCTTT.

As concerns this clonotype: Germline is not matched at one junction end, which may reflect a read error. The chain uses TRBV12-3 or TRBV12-4 and TRBJ1-3, with D possibly matching TRBD1 (5 bases). This CDR3 region has 15 residues. CDR3 bases: TGTGCCGGCAGGCTCCGGGACGGCTCTGGAAACACCATATATTTT. This gives the protein CAGRLRDGSGNTIYF.